This TCR beta chain was sequenced during a study of TIL therapy for anti-PD-1-resistant metastatic lung cancer. Specified time point: pre-treatment sample, taken before nivolumab and TIL therapy. Tumor tissue came from excised metastases, mostly pleural nodules or supraclavicular lymph nodes. Concerning this clone itself: Its antigen is still unknown.

The immunoSEQ assay was v3. TCRdb's copy holds only in-frame clones and misses some; the assay was immunoSEQ multiplex PCR. The sample includes more than 90,000 clones, roughly two thirds seen only once; the top ten take roughly 9.7%. Overall study results and limits: TIL cultures after expansion showed higher clonality and lower diversity than baseline tumor (median roughly 6.3% vs 31%).

The length of the CDR3 is 13 residues. From germline, CDR1 is MGHRA and CDR2 YSYEKL. V was cut by 4 bases and J by 5 bases, with 11 bases left in between. The sample here was tumor tissue, taken at baseline. The chain uses TRBV4-1 and TRBJ1-1; D remains unclear. The receptor was derived from a person between 25 and 80 years old with non-small cell lung cancer. CDR3 nucleotide sequence: TGCGCCAGCAGCCTGGTGGTAATTACTGAAGCTTTCTTT. Its translation: CASSLVVITEAFF.